The text below deals with one TCR beta chain. This clonotype occurred many times. Its target antigen remains unknown. No qualities accompany the bases; no much larger clone lies one base away. These data are taken from a study of neurological immune-mediated disorders (dated by TCRdb to the late 2010s). Some background on the complete study: Of the approximately 34 multiple sclerosis patients, some 31 had relapsing-remitting MS and 3 had secondary progressive MS. Using UMI-based sequencing, the study compared peripheral blood TCR-beta repertoires from patients with HTLV-I-associated myelopathy (HAM/TSP), patients with multiple sclerosis, and healthy controls. The roughly 100 TCR-beta libraries included longitudinal samples, technical triplicates and paired sorted CD4+ and CD8+ T-cell subsets alongside PBMC samples. The cohort was made up of about 66 subjects, consisting of 15 or so HAM/TSP patients, about 34 multiple sclerosis patients and 20 or so healthy controls. Points the paper makes about the study in general: In phylogenetic analysis, the repertoires of 18 of 34 MS patients grouped into a cluster of related CDR3 sequences, which suggests a possible signature at the repertoire level. No identical CDR3 amino acid sequences were shared among expanded clones across subjects, suggesting private TCR-beta repertoires in all groups. The MS cluster showed no association with clinical or MRI features, and the authors stated that larger cohorts are needed. TCR clonal expansion was greatest in HAM/TSP patients and smallest in MS patients, who ranked below even healthy controls.

cDNA was synthesized by template-switch 5'RACE using a primer with a 10-nucleotide random unique molecular identifier that tagged each TCR transcript. Each sequencing run produced over 160 million TCR-beta sequences covering 15-18 subjects. The RNeasy kit was used for extraction of total RNA. Using the KAPA Real-time Library Amplification kit, TCR-beta VDJ regions were amplified with primers for the TCR constant region and the 5'RACE anchor. Sample indexes and Illumina adaptors were added in a first PCR, after which library yield was increased in a second PCR. After Ampure bead purification, the roughly 650 bp TCR product was size-selected on a 2% E-gel SizeSelection system. Before pooling, libraries had their quality checked on a Bioanalyzer, their concentration measured with Qubit, and their quantity determined with the Kapa Library Quantification kit. An Illumina HiSeq 2500 sequenced the libraries paired-end 2 x 150 bp. To increase sequence diversity, about 23-30% phiX was spiked into each library pool. Per the source publication's procedure: The UMI-based MiGEC pipeline processed quality-filtered reads and removed over 80% of raw TCR sequences during error correction. VDJ genes were aligned to IMGT germline references, and each clonotype was defined by a unique CDR3 amino acid sequence together with V-J genes. VDJtools evaluated clonal expansion, Shannon diversity and CDR3 relatedness (CalcPairwiseDistances, ClusterSamples); CLCbio workbench built phylogenetic trees. Clones with at least 8 unique UMIs were defined as expanded, with this threshold being based on coefficient-of-variation modelling across technical triplicates. The raw public data were reprocessed by TCRdb itself: fastp quality trimming at Q25, MiXCR clonotype calling, in-frame beta chains only. Duplicate CDR3 protein sequences are folded into a single record with the most common DNA and genes. The authors' filters were not applied to this entry. Recorded for this sample are 66,000 or so distinct CDR3 sequences; 4.5% of them occurred a single time. The top ten constitute 6.5% to 7.5% of the sample.

For the unsorted PBMC libraries, 2 million PBMCs were stored in RNAlater at -80 degrees C until RNA extraction and were used to generate the libraries. The multiple sclerosis patients were enrolled in a US clinical protocol that evaluated disease progression with magnetic resonance imaging. Peripheral blood was subjected to Ficoll-Hypaque density gradient centrifugation to isolate PBMCs, which were then cryopreserved in liquid nitrogen. Sequences were obtained from PBMCs. The origin of this receptor is a man aged 30 to 39 with multiple sclerosis.

The CDR3 corresponds to CASSIHSTGGIYGYTF. In nucleotide form, the sequence is TGTGCCAGCAGCATACACTCGACAGGGGGAATCTATGGCTACACCTTC. The rearrangement joined TRBV5-6 to TRBJ1-2; 9 bases in the middle match TRBD1. The CDR3 has 16 amino acids, counting the end cysteine and phenylalanine. The CDR3 DNA has 48 bases and is translated from base 1. Trimming accounts for 4 bases at V and 4 bases at J, while the number of junction bases matched to no gene is 11. CDR1 SGHDT and CDR2 YYEEEE were looked up in the germline V gene. Supplemented by the reference TRBV5-6 and TRBJ1-2 proteins around the CDR3, the complete variable domain is DAGVTQSPTHLIKTRGQQVTLRCSPKSGHDTVSWYQQALGQGPQFIFQYYEEEERQRGNFPDRFSGHQFPNYSSELNVNALLLGDSALYLCASSIHSTGGIYGYTFGSGTRLTVV.